This T cell receptor beta chain emerged from a study of cytomegalovirus exposure and HLA in healthy donors. This clone has a handful of counts. PCR amplification relied on 60 Vbeta primers (plus 13 Jbeta primers). Profiling relied on immunoSEQ multiplex PCR, and the TCRdb table lists in-frame clones only, not all of them. The data show about 150,000 clones, 9.7% seen once. Germline CDR1 MNHEY, CDR2 SMNVEV (reference sequence). The CDR3 runs to 15 residues. The V gene lost 4 bases and the J gene lost 2 bases, with 11 bases spanning the gap. The chain combines TRBV27 with TRBJ2-2; D possibly corresponds to TRBD1 (6 bases). The TCR comes from a man in his fifties or sixties in good health and CMV-seronegative. Material for sequencing was PBMCs. The CDR3 protein is CASSWRQDNTGELFF. CDR3 DNA: TGTGCCAGCAGTTGGCGACAGGACAACACCGGGGAGCTGTTTTTT.